This TCR beta chain stems from a study of CD8+CD57+ T cells in acquired aplastic anemia. In the study overall: The mean DNA yield obtained from sorted CD4+ and CD8+ cells came to approximately 3 ug. Healthy CD8+ samples averaged approximately 11 million reads.

Of note for this clonotype: The antigen is undetermined.

CDR3 and TCR beta VDJ profiling relied on a genomic DNA template. TCRdb called the reads again in MiXCR, with one record for every CDR3 protein. This sample has 68,000 or so distinct CDR3 sequences, with 45% to 55% found just once. Study observations and caveats: The same twenty-nine CD8+ CDR3 sequences occurred in patients and in controls. No significant difference in CD8+ Simpson's diversity was found between patients and controls.

The germline V gene has CDR1 SGHAT and CDR2 FQNNGV. There are 19 residues in the CDR3. V shed 1 base and J 8 bases; nucleotides not matched to a gene: 22. The specimen was sorted CD4+, CD8+, or CD8+CD57+ T cells (not recorded which) from PBMCs. The sequence derives from a human donor in good health, serving as a control. The rearrangement links TRBV11-2 to TRBJ1-2; TRBD1 matches at 7 bases. For the CDR3, the DNA is TGTGCCAGCAGCTTAGGGTTCGGGAATGACAGGGATGGAGGCCGCGGCTACACCTTC. Encoded protein: CASSLGFGNDRDGGRGYTF.